The source of this TCR beta chain is a study of blood T cell repertoires in COVID-19. About the research overall: Nucleic acid was either cDNA or gDNA, and it came from T cells, B-cell-depleted T cells, or PBMCs.

Germline CDR1 reads SEHNR; CDR2 reads FQNEAQ (reference sequence). The CDR3 runs to 15 residues. The ends lost 1 base at V and 7 bases at J; junction bases unmatched: 10. As originally analysed: Estimation of nucleated cell counts was performed using reference gene primer amplification. Data came from immunoSEQ multiplex PCR; TCRdb stores just in-frame clones and leaves some out. The V and J calls and the clone size are those of that table, but D and trimming were determined from the DNA. The table includes roughly 110,000 clones, over 65% detected once. The receptor was derived from a man at least 80 years old with COVID-19, enrolled during active disease. This chain uses TRBV7-9 with TRBJ2-7; 7 nucleotides align to TRBD2. Sequencing was done on a sample of peripheral blood. The CDR3 nucleotides read TGTGCCAGCAGCTTAGAGGAGGGACTACGGGAAGAGCAGTACTTC. The encoded protein is CASSLEEGLREEQYF.